A selection of T cell receptor beta chains follows, all from one sample in a study of identical twins. TCRdb reprocessed the 5' RACE reads with MiXCR, giving one entry per CDR3 protein. The table shows 1.5 million or so distinct CDR3 sequences, with about 32% occurring only once. The source material was cord blood. The source of these receptors is a newborn girl in good health. The CDR3 runs from the conserved cysteine through the conserved F or W. The D gene is left open where the match is weak. Part of the rows lack a size; the others show once, few, many or a class for expanded clones.

cdr3_aa cdr3_nt clone_size j_call v_call d_call
CSAAGRRTYNEQFF TGCAGTGCTGCAGGGAGGCGGACCTACAATGAGCAGTTCTTC few TRBJ2-1 TRBV20-1 -
CASRTSGSYGYNEQFF TGTGCCAGCAGAACTAGCGGGAGTTATGGTTACAATGAGCAGTTCTTC few TRBJ2-1 TRBV2 TRBD2
CASSYMARGLNTEAFF TGTGCCAGCAGTTACATGGCCAGGGGCCTGAACACTGAAGCTTTCTTT - TRBJ1-1 TRBV6-5 -
CASSLGTGRYNEQYF TGTGCCAGCAGTTTAGGGACAGGGCGCTACAATGAGCAGTACTTC - TRBJ2-7 TRBV28 TRBD1
CASSDGGAGTDTQYF TGCGCCAGCAGTGATGGGGGGGCAGGCACAGATACGCAGTATTTT few TRBJ2-3 TRBV10-1 -
CASSYSAGTGAGELFF TGTGCCAGCAGTTACTCGGCCGGGACAGGGGCCGGGGAGCTGTTTTTT - TRBJ2-2 TRBV6-6 TRBD1
CSLYRAGLVDTQYF TGCAGTCTATACCGAGCGGGGTTGGTAGATACGCAGTATTTT - TRBJ2-3 TRBV20-1 TRBD2
CASSQTWLDQYF TGTGCCAGCAGCCAAACCTGGCTTGACCAGTACTTC - TRBJ2-7 TRBV3-1 -
CASARREQFF TGTGCCAGCGCTAGGCGGGAGCAGTTCTTC - TRBJ2-1 TRBV12-3/TRBV12-4 -
CASVTGGSAKNIQYF TGTGCCAGCGTAACAGGGGGTTCAGCCAAAAACATTCAGTACTTC many TRBJ2-4 TRBV2 TRBD1
CASSLLSGRYGISYEQYF TGTGCCAGCAGTTTGCTTAGCGGGAGGTATGGGATCTCCTACGAGCAGTACTTC few TRBJ2-7 TRBV28 TRBD2
CATSRGPGSYEQYF TGTGCCACCAGCAGAGGACCAGGCTCCTACGAGCAGTACTTC few TRBJ2-7 TRBV15 -
CASSLTWASGSHEQYF TGTGCCAGCAGTTTGACGTGGGCTAGCGGGAGTCATGAGCAGTACTTC - TRBJ2-5 TRBV12-3/TRBV12-4 TRBD2
CASSGHGTNYGYTF TGTGCCAGCAGCGGACACGGGACTAACTATGGCTACACCTTC - TRBJ1-2 TRBV2 -
CASSLRTSPLLISSYNEQFF TGTGCCAGCAGCCTCCGGACTAGCCCCCTGCTGATCAGCTCCTACAATGAGCAGTTCTTC - TRBJ2-1 TRBV7-2 TRBD2
CSAPSLAGNEQFF TGCAGTGCTCCTTCACTAGCGGGCAATGAGCAGTTCTTC - TRBJ2-1 TRBV20-1 TRBD2
CSACLGTSGGLQFF TGCAGTGCTTGCCTCGGGACTAGCGGGGGGCTTCAGTTCTTC - TRBJ2-1 TRBV20-1 TRBD2
CASSSPRWVYEQYF TGTGCCAGCAGCTCTCCTAGATGGGTCTACGAGCAGTACTTC - TRBJ2-7 TRBV5-6 -
CASSYLGQGNEQYF TGTGCCAGTAGCTATTTGGGACAGGGGAACGAGCAGTACTTC - TRBJ2-7 TRBV19 TRBD1
CASSGDRNSPLHF TGTGCCAGCAGCGGGGACAGAAATTCACCCCTCCACTTT few TRBJ1-6 TRBV7-6 TRBD1
CASSLSGAGDTQYF TGCGCCAGCAGCTTATCTGGCGCGGGAGATACGCAGTATTTT many TRBJ2-3 TRBV12-3/TRBV12-4 -
CASSLADRRNEKLFF TGTGCCAGCAGTTTAGCGGACAGGCGGAATGAAAAACTGTTTTTT few TRBJ1-4 TRBV12-3/TRBV12-4 TRBD1
CASTEGAIPDAQYF TGTGCCAGCACTGAGGGGGCGATACCAGATGCGCAGTATTTT - TRBJ2-3 TRBV12-3/TRBV12-4 TRBD1
CSAGRLAGVLGGNEQFF TGCAGTGCGGGCCGACTAGCGGGAGTTCTTGGAGGAAATGAGCAGTTCTTC - TRBJ2-1 TRBV20-1 TRBD2
CASSLVGLAGPDTQYF TGCGCCAGCAGCTTGGTTGGATTAGCGGGACCAGATACGCAGTATTTT few TRBJ2-3 TRBV5-1 TRBD2
CSAPAQGQANYGYTF TGCAGTGCTCCCGCACAGGGACAAGCTAACTATGGCTACACCTTC - TRBJ1-2 TRBV20-1 -
CASSVWSGGTPTDTQYF TGTGCCAGCAGCGTCTGGAGCGGGGGGACGCCCACAGATACGCAGTATTTT - TRBJ2-3 TRBV9 TRBD2
CSARHRETQYF TGCAGTGCCAGACATAGAGAGACCCAGTACTTC few TRBJ2-5 TRBV20-1 -
CSAIARANTGELFF TGCAGTGCTATCGCCAGGGCTAACACCGGGGAGCTGTTTTTT - TRBJ2-2 TRBV20-1 -
CASSSRDRGHNEQYF TGTGCCAGCAGCTCCCGGGACAGGGGCCACAATGAGCAGTACTTC - TRBJ2-5 TRBV3-1 TRBD1
CASSLLAHADTQYF TGTGCCAGCAGCTTATTGGCACACGCAGATACGCAGTATTTT many TRBJ2-3 TRBV13 -
CSARRGPGLINTEAFF TGCAGTGCTAGAAGGGGGCCGGGACTGATAAACACTGAAGCTTTCTTT few TRBJ1-1 TRBV20-1 TRBD1
CASSQSWELAGLTDTQYF TGTGCCAGCAGCCAAAGCTGGGAACTAGCGGGGCTCACAGATACGCAGTATTTT few TRBJ2-3 TRBV12-3/TRBV12-4 TRBD2